This paragraph reports one TCR beta chain. These data are taken from a study of cytomegalovirus exposure and HLA in healthy donors. This PCR relied on a set of 60 Vbeta primers and 13 Jbeta primers. This table comes from immunoSEQ multiplex PCR, and its TCRdb copy is limited to in-frame clones, with some not included. Here the sample spans 99,000 or so clones, 60% to 80% being singletons. The germline CDR1 and CDR2 sequences are SGHVS and FNYEAQ. After removal of 3 bases from V and 6 bases from J, the junction contained 4 bases not matched to a gene. The CDR3 covers 15 residues. This TCR came from a man in his 60s in good health and CMV-seropositive. Sequencing was carried out using PBMCs. This chain joins TRBV7-6 and TRBJ2-7; the match to TRBD2 covers 14 bases. CDR3 sequence: CASSLTSGGAGEQYF. The CDR3 DNA is TGTGCCAGCAGCTTGACTAGCGGGGGGGCGGGCGAGCAGTACTTC.